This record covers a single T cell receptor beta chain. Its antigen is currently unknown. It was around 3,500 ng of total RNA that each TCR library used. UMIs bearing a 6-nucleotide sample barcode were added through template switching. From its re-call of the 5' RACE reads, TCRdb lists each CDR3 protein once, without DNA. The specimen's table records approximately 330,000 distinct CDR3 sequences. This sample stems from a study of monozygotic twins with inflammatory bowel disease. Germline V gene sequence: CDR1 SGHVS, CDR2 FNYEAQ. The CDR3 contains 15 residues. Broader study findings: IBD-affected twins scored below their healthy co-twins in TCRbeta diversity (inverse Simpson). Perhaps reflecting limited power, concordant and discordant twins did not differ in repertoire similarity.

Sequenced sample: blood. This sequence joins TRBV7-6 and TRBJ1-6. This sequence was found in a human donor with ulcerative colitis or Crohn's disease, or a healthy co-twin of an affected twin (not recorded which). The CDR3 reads CASSLRQTSNSPLHF.